This T cell receptor beta chain emerged from a study of T cells in Graves' hyperthyroidism and ophthalmopathy. Findings and limits, study-wide: The model predicted ophthalmopathy a median approximately six months before onset. Ophthalmopathy cases were set apart from stable hyperthyroidism by a 13 V-J model.

Amplified TCR beta CDR3 regions derived from RNA transcripts. The HTBI primer set drove a first-round RT-PCR of the TCR CDR3. TCRdb recomputed calls from the multiplex PCR reads with MiXCR, one row per CDR3 protein. This table holds around 380,000 distinct CDR3 sequences, approximately 12% found once. Per the germline V gene, CDR1 is SGHVS and CDR2 is FQNEAQ. The CDR3 contains 17 residues. The V gene lost 3 bases and the J gene lost 4 bases, with 21 bases spanning the gap. Ten or more counts support this clonotype. The antigen is undetermined. Diagnostic assessment was based on clinical symptoms, serum thyroxine and TRAb, thyroid ultrasound and orbital computed tomography.

This sequence originates from a man aged 30 to 39 with Graves' hyperthyroidism that later progressed to Graves' ophthalmopathy. The rearrangement joins TRBV7-8 to TRBJ1-1; D is uncertain. Sequenced material: blood. CDR3 protein: CASSFIKGHTWGTEAFF. CDR3 sequence (DNA): TGTGCCAGCAGCTTCATAAAGGGCCACACCTGGGGCACTGAAGCTTTCTTT.